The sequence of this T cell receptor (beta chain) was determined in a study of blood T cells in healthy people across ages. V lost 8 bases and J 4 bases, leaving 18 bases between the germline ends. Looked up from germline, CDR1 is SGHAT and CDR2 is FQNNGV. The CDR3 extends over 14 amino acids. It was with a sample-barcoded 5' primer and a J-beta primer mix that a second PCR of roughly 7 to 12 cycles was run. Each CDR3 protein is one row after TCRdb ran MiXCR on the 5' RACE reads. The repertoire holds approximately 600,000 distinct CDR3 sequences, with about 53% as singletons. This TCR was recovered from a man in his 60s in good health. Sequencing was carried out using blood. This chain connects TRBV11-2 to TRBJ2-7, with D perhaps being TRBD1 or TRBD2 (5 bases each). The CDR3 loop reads CASAPGQNFYEQYF. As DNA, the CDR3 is TGTGCCAGCGCCCCGGGGCAGAACTTTTACGAGCAGTACTTC. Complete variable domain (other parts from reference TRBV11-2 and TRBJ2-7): EAGVAQSPRYKIIEKRQSVAFWCNPISGHATLYWYQQILGQGPKLLIQFQNNGVVDDSQLPKDRFSAERLKGVDSTLKIQPAKLEDSAVYLCASAPGQNFYEQYFGPGTRLTVT.